The clone carrying this T cell receptor (beta chain) has a single count. Antigen specificity is unknown. Trimming took off 6 bases at V and 2 bases at J, with 11 bases between the two ends. The CDR3 extends over 14 amino acids. Germline CDR1 reads MNHEY; CDR2 reads SMNVEV (reference sequence). This sample is part of a study of T cells in narcolepsy. Profiling relied on immunoSEQ multiplex PCR, and the TCRdb table lists in-frame clones only, not all of them. Of about 33,000 clones listed, 90% are singletons. The study's findings and limits: Autoreactive HCRT-specific and TRIB2-specific clonotypes were marked in same-patient CSF-versus-blood CD4+ comparisons.

The chain has TRBV27 and TRBJ2-1, with D maybe TRBD2 (6 bases). The clonotype was recovered from a human donor with narcolepsy. Input material: CD45RA- memory CD4+ T cells from PBMCs. The CDR3 loop is CASSSGATYNEQFF. The CDR3 nucleotides read TGTGCCAGCAGCTCGGGAGCAACCTACAATGAGCAGTTCTTC.